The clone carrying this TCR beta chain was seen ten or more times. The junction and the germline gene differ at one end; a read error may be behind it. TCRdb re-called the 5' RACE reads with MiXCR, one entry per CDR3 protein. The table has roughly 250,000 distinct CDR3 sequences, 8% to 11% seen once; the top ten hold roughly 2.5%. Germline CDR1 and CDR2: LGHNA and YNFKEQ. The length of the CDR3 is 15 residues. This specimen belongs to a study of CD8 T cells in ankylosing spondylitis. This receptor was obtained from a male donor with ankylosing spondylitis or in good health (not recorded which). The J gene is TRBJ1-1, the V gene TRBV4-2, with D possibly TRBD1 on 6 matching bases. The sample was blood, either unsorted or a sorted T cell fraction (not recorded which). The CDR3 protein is CASRQDRGGNTEAFF. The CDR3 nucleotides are TGTGCCAGCAGACAAGATCGAGGGGGGAACACTGAAGCTTTCTTT.